This T cell receptor (beta chain) was sequenced in a study of cytomegalovirus exposure and HLA in healthy donors. PCR amplification relied on 60 Vbeta primers (plus 13 Jbeta primers). Only in-frame clones appear in the TCRdb table, and some are missing; sequencing was by immunoSEQ multiplex PCR. The sample lists 100,000 or so clones; 69% were seen once. The CDR3 runs 14 residues. Per the germline V gene, CDR1 is SGHNT and CDR2 is YYREEE (reference sequence). Trimming took off 1 base at V and 4 bases at J, with 11 bases between the two ends. This clonotype was sampled from a man aged 25 to 40 in good health and CMV-seronegative. Material for sequencing was PBMCs. The chain uses TRBV5-4 and TRBJ1-2; D is ambiguous. CDR3 amino acids: CASSLPENGYGYTF. The CDR3 DNA is TGTGCCAGCAGCTTGCCCGAGAATGGCTATGGCTACACCTTC. Supplemented by reference TRBV5-4 and TRBJ1-2, the full variable domain reads ETGVTQSPTHLIKTRGQQVTLRCSSQSGHNTVSWYQQALGQGPQFIFQYYREEENGRGNFPPRFSGLQFPNYSSELNVNALELDDSALYLCASSLPENGYGYTFGSGTRLTVV.